The T cell receptor (beta chain) described here comes from a study of blood T cell repertoires in COVID-19. Study-wide background: Specimens from acute and convalescent COVID-19 originated in the United States, Italy and Spain. Sources were T cells, B-cell-depleted T cells, or PBMCs; the material itself was cDNA or gDNA.

V was pared by 6 bases and J by 10 bases, with 4 bases of the junction left unmatched. The length of the CDR3 is 13 residues. Germline values: CDR1 LGHDT, CDR2 YNNKEL (reference sequence). Original data processing: Reference gene primer amplification in the assay estimated nucleated cell counts. Here immunoSEQ multiplex PCR was the method, and the copy in TCRdb shows in-frame clones only, minus some. That table supplies the V and J calls and clone size; D and trimming were determined from the DNA. Among 250,000 or so clones, more than 70% were seen once, and the ten largest hold roughly 2.5%. The specimen was peripheral blood. This rearrangement joins TRBV3-1 (or the pseudogene TRBV3-2) to TRBJ1-6; TRBD1 matches 9 bases. The clonotype originates from a woman aged 55-69 years with acute or convalescent COVID-19. The CDR3 DNA sequence: TGTGCCAGCAGGAGGACAGGGGACTCACCCCTCCACTTT. Protein sequence: CASRRTGDSPLHF.